This is a list of T cell receptor beta chains from one sample in a study of beta chain features in type 1 diabetes. Clones were read by immunoSEQ multiplex PCR, and TCRdb kept only the in-frame ones, dropping some. The sample yields 280,000 or so clones, approximately 16% seen once. The sequenced sample consisted of naive CD4+ T cells from blood. These receptors came from a man aged 18 to 29 with type 1 diabetes. The CDR3 runs from the conserved cysteine through the conserved F or W. A D gene is named only where the DNA matches it firmly. For some rows the clone size is stated as once, few or many, or as a class when expanded; others skip it.

clone size,J gene,D gene,V gene,CDR3 DNA,CDR3 protein
-,TRBJ1-3,-,TRBV27,TGTGCCAGCGGGTTTTCACCAGGGTTGGGAAACACCATATATTTT,CASGFSPGLGNTIYF
few,TRBJ1-1,-,TRBV29-1,TGCAGCGTTGAAGGTCGTCTGAACACTGAAGCTTTCTTT,CSVEGRLNTEAFF
-,TRBJ2-5,TRBD2,TRBV18,TGTGCCAGCTCACCGAGGCTACTAGCGGGGGACCAAGAGACCCAGTACTTC,CASSPRLLAGDQETQYF
-,TRBJ1-2,TRBD1,TRBV2,TGTGCCAGCAGTCGGACAGGGCGGTATGGCTACACCTTC,CASSRTGRYGYTF
few,TRBJ2-1,TRBD2,TRBV18,TGTGCCAGCTCAAGGGGACTAGCGGGAAAGGTCTCGCATGAGCAGTTCTTC,CASSRGLAGKVSHEQFF
few,TRBJ1-1,-,TRBV30,TGTGCCTGGACGTATCCCGACAGGTCCACTGAAGCTTTCTTT,CAWTYPDRSTEAFF
-,TRBJ1-1,-,TRBV27,TGTGCCAGCAGTTTACGGGGAACGGCAGGTGAAGCTTTCTTT,CASSLRGTAGEAFF
few,TRBJ2-3,-,TRBV25-1,TGTGCCAGCAGTGAACGTATCGTAGATACGCAGTATTTT,CASSERIVDTQYF
few,TRBJ2-1,-,TRBV6-1,TGTGCCAGCAGTGAACAGACTAGGCAGCTGTTCTTC,CASSEQTRQLFF
-,TRBJ2-5,-,TRBV7-2,TGTGCCAGCAGCTTAGGTCGTTACCAAGAGACCCAGTACTTC,CASSLGRYQETQYF
-,TRBJ1-1,-,TRBV28,TGTGCCAGCAGTTACTCGAACACTGAAGCTTTCTTT,CASSYSNTEAFF
few,TRBJ1-2,-,TRBV9,TGTGCCAGCAGCCCCCGGGGGTCTAACTATGGCTACACCTTC,CASSPRGSNYGYTF
-,TRBJ1-1,-,TRBV5-1,TGCGCCAGCAGCTTGTATACCAGGAACGTAGAAGCTTTCTTT,CASSLYTRNVEAFF
-,TRBJ2-3,-,TRBV5-1,TGCGCCAGCAGTCCCCCTTCGGATACGCAGTATTTT,CASSPPSDTQYF
-,TRBJ2-3,-,TRBV6-1,TGTGCCAGCAGTGATGGCGGGGGCACCGATACGCAGTATTTT,CASSDGGGTDTQYF
few,TRBJ2-1,TRBD2,TRBV11-2,TGTGCCAGCAGCCCGGTAGCGGGGGTTACTTGGTATGAGCAGTTCTTC,CASSPVAGVTWYEQFF
few,TRBJ1-2,TRBD1,TRBV30,TGTGCCTCCCACAGGGGAGGCTACACCTTC,CASHRGGYTF
few,TRBJ2-5,TRBD2,TRBV28,TGTGCCAGCAGCTACGGGACTAGCGGGACCCAAGAGACCCAGTACTTC,CASSYGTSGTQETQYF
few,TRBJ2-3,TRBD2,TRBV5-4,TGTGCCAGCAGCTTTATAGCGGGAGTAGGAGATACGCAGTATTTT,CASSFIAGVGDTQYF
once,TRBJ2-5,-,TRBV2,TGTGCCAGCAAACAGCAACAAGAGACCCAGTACTTC,CASKQQQETQYF
-,TRBJ1-1,-,TRBV11-3,TGTGCCAGCAGCGGTACTAACACTGAAGCTTTCTTT,CASSGTNTEAFF
few,TRBJ2-4,TRBD1,TRBV10-3,TGTGCCATCAGCGAGACAGGGGCAGACATTCAGTACTTC,CAISETGADIQYF
few,TRBJ2-7,TRBD1,TRBV6-5,TGTGCCAGCAGCTCACAGGGGTCCGAGCAGTACTTC,CASSSQGSEQYF
-,TRBJ2-5,TRBD1,TRBV28,TGTGCCAGCAGCACAGGGGGCGTGGAGACCCAGTACTTC,CASSTGGVETQYF
-,TRBJ2-7,-,TRBV29-1,TGCAGCGTTGGGGTTCCGGGGTACGAGCAGTACTTC,CSVGVPGYEQYF
-,TRBJ1-6,-,TRBV7-9,TGTGCCAGCAGCTTAGGCGGGGGAAGGTCCTATAATTCACCCCTCCACTTT,CASSLGGGRSYNSPLHF
few,TRBJ2-2,TRBD1,TRBV13,TGTGCCAGCAGCCCACCCGGGACAGGGATGTTGACCGGGGAGCTGTTTTTT,CASSPPGTGMLTGELFF
once,TRBJ2-1,-,TRBV7-9,TGTGCCAGCAGCTTGTCTATCGGGGGATACAATGAGCAGTTCTTC,CASSLSIGGYNEQFF
few,TRBJ2-6,-,TRBV7-9,TGTGCCAGCAGCTTAGAGAGTTCTGGGGCCAACGTCCTGACTTTC,CASSLESSGANVLTF
-,TRBJ2-3,TRBD2,TRBV5-1,TGCGCCAGCAGCTTGACGGGGGGAAGCACAGATACGCAGTATTTT,CASSLTGGSTDTQYF
-,TRBJ1-4,TRBD1,TRBV27,TGTGCCAGCAGTCTAAGACAGGGGCGGAATGAAAAACTGTTTTTT,CASSLRQGRNEKLFF
-,TRBJ2-1,-,TRBV28,TGTGCCAGCAGTTCCTTGTACAATGAGCAGTTCTTC,CASSSLYNEQFF
few,TRBJ2-2,TRBD1,TRBV5-1,TGCGCCAGCAGCACCCGGGACAGAGCAAACACCGGGGAGCTGTTTTTT,CASSTRDRANTGELFF
-,TRBJ2-4,TRBD1,TRBV30,TGTGCCTGGAGTCCAAACACAGGGGGCATTCAGTACTTC,CAWSPNTGGIQYF
-,TRBJ2-7,-,TRBV18,TGTGCCAGCTCACCACAGGGGTTCCACGAGCAGTACTTC,CASSPQGFHEQYF
-,TRBJ2-3,TRBD2,TRBV30,TGTGCCTGGAGTGTACTAGCGGGAGCCACAGATACGCAGTATTTT,CAWSVLAGATDTQYF
few,TRBJ2-2,TRBD2,TRBV4-1,TGCGCCAGCAGCTGGCGGGAGATACGGACCGGGGAGCTGTTTTTT,CASSWREIRTGELFF
few,TRBJ1-4,TRBD1,TRBV15,TGTGCCACCAGCCCACAAAGAGGAGGGGGCAATGAAAAACTGTTTTTT,CATSPQRGGGNEKLFF
few,TRBJ2-1,-,TRBV18,TGTGCCAGCTCACCAGAGAATGAGCAGTTCTTC,CASSPENEQFF
-,TRBJ2-5,TRBD1,TRBV7-2,TGTGCCAGCAGCTTGACAGGGGGCTCGGAGACCCAGTACTTC,CASSLTGGSETQYF
-,TRBJ1-1,-,TRBV27,TGTGCCAGCAGACGCCTACAAGGGACGGGGGACACTGAAGCTTTCTTT,CASRRLQGTGDTEAFF
few,TRBJ1-1,-,TRBV18,TGTGCCAGCTCACCACCGCAGGCCCTACTGGCTTTCTTT,CASSPPQALLAFF
few,TRBJ2-2,TRBD1,TRBV30,TGTGCCTGGTCCTCGATCAGGGGGCGCCCCGGCGGGGAGCTGTTTTTT,CAWSSIRGRPGGELFF
-,TRBJ2-7,-,TRBV29-1,TGCAGCGTATTAAGAAACAACGAGCAGTACTTC,CSVLRNNEQYF
-,TRBJ2-5,TRBD2,TRBV11-2,TGTGCCAGCAGTTTGGGCCTCGTAGCGGGGGGTTTAGAGACCCAGTACTTC,CASSLGLVAGGLETQYF
few,TRBJ1-4,-,TRBV29-1,TGCAGCCTACTTACGGGGGTACGAGGCGTCAATGAAAAACTGTTTTTT,CSLLTGVRGVNEKLFF
few,TRBJ2-1,-,TRBV20-1,TGCAGTGCTACGAGGGCACGTGAGCAGTTCTTC,CSATRAREQFF
few,TRBJ2-7,-,TRBV7-2,TGTGCCAGCAGCTCTACTGTGGAACAGGGAAAGCAGTACTTC,CASSSTVEQGKQYF
few,TRBJ1-1,-,TRBV18,TGTGCCAGCTCACTCTCTGTGGCCACTGAAGCTTTCTTT,CASSLSVATEAFF
-,TRBJ2-7,TRBD1,TRBV5-1,TGCGCCAGCAGCCCCGGACAGGGGTTGGTCGAGCAGTACTTC,CASSPGQGLVEQYF
few,TRBJ2-4,-,TRBV6-5,TGTGCCAGCAGTTACTCAGGACAGACAAACATTCAGTACTTC,CASSYSGQTNIQYF
-,TRBJ2-1,TRBD2,TRBV6-5,TGTGCCAGCAGTTTACGGACTAGCGGACACAATGAGCAGTTCTTC,CASSLRTSGHNEQFF
-,TRBJ2-3,-,TRBV7-8,TGTGCCAGCAGACAAATCTTGGCGGGGACGGCATCCGATACGCAGTATTTT,CASRQILAGTASDTQYF
-,TRBJ2-3,TRBD2,TRBV14,TGTGCCAGCAGCCGCCGCATCTTTGGCGGGGGACCCATCTTGGATACGCAGTATTTT,CASSRRIFGGGPILDTQYF
-,TRBJ2-7,-,TRBV19,TGTGCCAGTAGTCCTCAGGGGACCTACGAGCAGTACTTC,CASSPQGTYEQYF
few,TRBJ2-4,TRBD1,TRBV6-6,TGTGCCAGCAGTTCACAGGGGGCGCTTAACATTCAGTACTTC,CASSSQGALNIQYF